Presented here are 5 T cell receptor beta chains from one specimen sequenced in a study of neoadjuvant nivolumab and ipilimumab in lung cancer. The table came from immunoSEQ multiplex PCR; TCRdb's copy has only in-frame clones and leaves some out. This table holds some 50,000 clones, 80% to 90% found once. Sequencing used blood, obtained before neoadjuvant nivolumab, alone or with ipilimumab. These receptors originate from an adult with non-small cell lung cancer. Some clones in this sample may be carry-over from other donors' samples.

This chain uses TRBV29-1 with TRBJ1-1; D perhaps matches TRBD1 (5 bases). The CDR3 has 14 amino acids. V was clipped by 4 bases and J by 11 bases, with 23 bases between them. CDR1 SQVTM and CDR2 ANQGSEA come from the germline V gene. This CDR3 reads CSVAINRLNSGAFF. CDR3 DNA sequence: TGCAGCGTTGCAATTAACAGGCTCAATAGTGGCGCTTTCTTT.

The chain couples TRBV6-5 to TRBJ2-7; possible D gene TRBD2, 6 bases. The CDR3 runs to 14 residues. Germline values: CDR1 MNHEY, CDR2 SVGAGI. V lost 6 bases to trimming and J lost 3 bases, with 15 bases between them. The CDR3 nucleotides are TGTGCCAGCAGCCGGAAGACTAGTCTCTACGAGCAGTACTTC. It is translated as CASSRKTSLYEQYF.

This clone was observed once. V and J are TRBV7-9 and TRBJ1-1; D unresolved. The CDR3 spans 15 residues. V dropped 3 bases and J dropped 2 bases, with 13 bases sitting between them. CDR1 and CDR2 (germline): SEHNR, FQNEAQ (reference sequence). As DNA, the CDR3 is TGTGCCAGCAGCTTCCACCCCGGCCCTAACACTGAAGCTTTCTTT. Translation gives CASSFHPGPNTEAFF. The whole variable domain, filled in from reference TRBV7-9 and TRBJ1-1, reads DTGVSQNPRHKITKRGQNVTFRCDPISEHNRLYWYRQTLGQGPEFLTYFQNEAQLEKSRLLSDRFSAERPKGSFSTLEIQRTEQGDSAMYLCASSFHPGPNTEAFFGQGTRLTVV.

V is TRBV18 and J is TRBJ2-3, with 10 bases fitting TRBD1. Germline V gene lookup returns CDR1 KGHSH and CDR2 LQKENI. J gave up 3 bases and V 4 bases, and 4 bases lay outside the gene matches. The CDR3 totals 15 residues. The CDR3 DNA sequence: TGTGCCAGCTCACTATTGGGACAGGGGACAGATACGCAGTATTTT. Residues: CASSLLGQGTDTQYF.

V gene TRBV30 combines with J gene TRBJ1-3; D gene ambiguous. Germline V gene lookup returns CDR1 GTSNPN and CDR2 SVGIG (reference sequence). The CDR3 is 14 amino acids. V was trimmed by 0 bases and J by 2 bases, leaving 8 bases between them. The CDR3: CAWSVLPAGNTIYF. In DNA, the CDR3 is TGTGCCTGGAGTGTACTGCCGGCTGGAAACACCATATATTTT.